The present TCR beta chain was sequenced within a study of OX40 agonist ivuxolimab in advanced cancers. Study results and limitations: Among the lowest peripheral clonal expansion occurred in 0.1-3.0 mg/kg partial responders. Still undetermined is the antigen specificity of the expanded peripheral T cells.

CDR3 length: 13 residues. Per the germline V gene, CDR1 is MNHNY and CDR2 is SVGAGI (reference sequence). V lost 8 bases to trimming and J lost 4 bases, with 12 bases between them. The cohort excluded patients with autoimmune disease history or systemic immunosuppression. Produced via immunoSEQ multiplex PCR; TCRdb's table is partial and in-frame only. The top ten clones hold about 0.2% of a sample with under 90,000 clones, about 92% of them seen once. For this clone: The antigen is unknown.

The V gene is TRBV6-6, the J gene TRBJ1-5, with no clear D. The input for sequencing was CD4+ or CD8+ T cells sorted from blood, taken in a trial of the OX40 agonist ivuxolimab. The receptor's source is an adult with an advanced solid tumor such as melanoma, head and neck, liver or kidney cancer. The CDR3 sequence is CASVRERNQPQHF. CDR3 sequence (DNA): TGTGCCAGCGTGAGGGAAAGGAATCAGCCCCAGCATTTT.